This TCR beta chain stems from a study of T cells in Graves' hyperthyroidism and ophthalmopathy. Broader study findings: Within blood appeared most thyroid clonotypes that had expanded above 0.001.

This CDR3 is built from 13 residues. Trimming left V 8 bases short and J 2 bases short, with 12 bases between. Graves' hyperthyroidism was deemed stable given no ophthalmopathy progression within 18 months. Subjects aged 18 to 65 presented with newly diagnosed hyperthyroidism of less than 2 months' duration. A word on this clonotype: Its antigen is undetermined. This may stem from a read error, because a much larger clone lies one nucleotide away. The CDR3 does not close with the conserved phenylalanine or tryptophan, likely indicating a read error.

TCR beta CDR3 regions were amplified from RNA. Primed by the HTBI set, a first-round RT-PCR was run on the TCR CDR3. TCRdb re-called the multiplex PCR reads with MiXCR, one entry per CDR3 protein. The data show 550,000 to 800,000 distinct CDR3 sequences, 16% seen once. Sequencing used blood. The clonotype comes from a man younger than 30 with Graves' hyperthyroidism. The rearrangement uses TRBV12-3 or TRBV12-4 and TRBJ1-1, with a possible D match to TRBD1 (5 bases). In DNA form, the CDR3 reads TGTGCCAGCCGGGTGGGGGAAAACACTGAAGCTTTCTCT. The encoded protein is CASRVGENTEAFS.